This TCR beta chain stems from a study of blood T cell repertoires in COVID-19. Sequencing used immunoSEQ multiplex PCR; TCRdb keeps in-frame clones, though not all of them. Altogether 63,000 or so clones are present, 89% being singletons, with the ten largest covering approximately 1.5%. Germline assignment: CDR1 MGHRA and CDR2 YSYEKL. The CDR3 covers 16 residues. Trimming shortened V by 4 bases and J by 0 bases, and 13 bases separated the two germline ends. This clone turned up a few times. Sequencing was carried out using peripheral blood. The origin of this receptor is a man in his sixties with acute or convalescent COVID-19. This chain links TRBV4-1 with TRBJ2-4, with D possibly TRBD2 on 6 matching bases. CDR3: CASSLNAGLAKNIQYF. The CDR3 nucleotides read TGCGCCAGCAGCCTCAACGCGGGGCTAGCCAAAAACATTCAGTACTTC.